This paragraph covers one TCR beta chain sequence. Its cognate antigen is unknown. 13 Jbeta primers and 60 Vbeta primers were used for the PCR. Only in-frame clones appear in the TCRdb table, and some are missing; sequencing was by immunoSEQ multiplex PCR. The sample lists some 250,000 clones; roughly 82% were seen once. The data belong to a study of cytomegalovirus exposure and HLA in healthy donors. Unmatched junction bases numbered 18, after V lost 4 bases and J lost 0 bases. Germline CDR1 reads SNHLY; CDR2 reads FYNNEI. This CDR3 spans 19 amino acids. Overall study results and limits: The study flagged approximately 180 TCR beta chains as cytomegalovirus-associated. In a later analysis, TCR beta V- and J-gene trimming showed a link to a missense DCLRE1C variant. High sensitivity and specificity were reportedly achieved when the classifier diagnosed cytomegalovirus status.

This clonotype originated in a woman in her thirties or forties in good health and CMV-seropositive. Sequencing input: PBMCs. The V call is TRBV2, the J call TRBJ2-7; 7 positions agree with TRBD1. In DNA, the CDR3 is TGTGCCAGCAGTGGAGGTTTAGGGGGCTCCGAAACCTCCTCCTACGAGCAGTACTTC. Residues: CASSGGLGGSETSSYEQYF.